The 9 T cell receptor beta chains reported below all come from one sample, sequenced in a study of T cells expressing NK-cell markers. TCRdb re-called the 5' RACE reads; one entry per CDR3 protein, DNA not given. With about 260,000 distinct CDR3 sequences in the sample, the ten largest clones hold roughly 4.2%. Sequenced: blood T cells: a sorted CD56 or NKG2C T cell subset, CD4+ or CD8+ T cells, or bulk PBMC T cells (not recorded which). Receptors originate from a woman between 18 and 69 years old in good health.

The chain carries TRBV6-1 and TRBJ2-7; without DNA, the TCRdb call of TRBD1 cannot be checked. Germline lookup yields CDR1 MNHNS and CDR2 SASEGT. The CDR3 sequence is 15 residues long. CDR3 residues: CASRKQGTLEYEQYF.

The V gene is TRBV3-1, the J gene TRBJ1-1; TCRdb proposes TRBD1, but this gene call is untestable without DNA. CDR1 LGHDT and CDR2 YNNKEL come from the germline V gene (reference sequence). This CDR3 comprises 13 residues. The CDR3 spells CASTHGAGTEAFF.

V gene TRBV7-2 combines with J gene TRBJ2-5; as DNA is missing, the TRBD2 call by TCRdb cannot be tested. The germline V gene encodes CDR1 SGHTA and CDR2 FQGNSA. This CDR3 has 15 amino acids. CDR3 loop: CASSQRVAGRETQYF.

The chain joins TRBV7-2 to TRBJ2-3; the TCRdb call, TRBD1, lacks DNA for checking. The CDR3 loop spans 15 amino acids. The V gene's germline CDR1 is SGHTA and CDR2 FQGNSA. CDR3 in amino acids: CASSRDGTSTDTQYF.

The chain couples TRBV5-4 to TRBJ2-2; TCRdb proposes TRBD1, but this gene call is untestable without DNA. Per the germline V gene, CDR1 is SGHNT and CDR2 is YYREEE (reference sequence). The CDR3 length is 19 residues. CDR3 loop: CASSLTPRRGRINTGELFF.

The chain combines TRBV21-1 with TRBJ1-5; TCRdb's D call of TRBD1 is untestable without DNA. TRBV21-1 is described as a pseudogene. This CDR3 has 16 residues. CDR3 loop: CASRGGRFYSNQPQHF.

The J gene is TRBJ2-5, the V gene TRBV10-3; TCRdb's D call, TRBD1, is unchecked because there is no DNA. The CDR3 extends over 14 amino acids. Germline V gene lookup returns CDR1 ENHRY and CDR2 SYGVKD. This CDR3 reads CAISEVSGQETQYF.

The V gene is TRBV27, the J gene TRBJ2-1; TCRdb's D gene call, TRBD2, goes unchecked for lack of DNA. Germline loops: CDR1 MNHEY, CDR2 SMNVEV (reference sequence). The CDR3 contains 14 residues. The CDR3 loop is CASSSLLGEGEQFF.

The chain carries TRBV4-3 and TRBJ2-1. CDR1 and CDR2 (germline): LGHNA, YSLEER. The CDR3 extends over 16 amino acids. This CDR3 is CASSQEWRSTGNEQFF.